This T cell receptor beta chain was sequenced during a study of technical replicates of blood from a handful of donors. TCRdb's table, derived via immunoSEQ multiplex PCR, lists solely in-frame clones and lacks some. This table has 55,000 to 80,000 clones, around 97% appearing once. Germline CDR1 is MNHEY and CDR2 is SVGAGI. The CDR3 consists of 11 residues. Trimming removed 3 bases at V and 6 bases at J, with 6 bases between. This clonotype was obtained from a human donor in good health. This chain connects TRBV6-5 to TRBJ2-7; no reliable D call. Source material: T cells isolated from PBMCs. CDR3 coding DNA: TGTGCCAGCAGTTATATCGGCGAGCAGTACTTC. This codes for CASSYIGEQYF.